A single sample is the source of the 25 T cell receptor beta chains below, sequenced in a study of T cell responses to AZD1222 COVID-19 vaccine. Libraries were prepared by immunoSEQ multiplex PCR; TCRdb keeps only in-frame clonotypes and omits some of them. The sample has over 50,000 clones, roughly 84% seen once. The specimen was peripheral blood, collected on day 0 of AZD1222 vaccination. These receptors were collected from an adult in good health.

V gene TRBV7-9 combines with J gene TRBJ2-1, with no clear D. CDR1 and CDR2 from the germline V gene are SEHNR and FQNEAQ (reference sequence). The CDR3 covers 15 residues. V lost 6 bases, J lost 5 bases, and 17 bases lay in between. The CDR3 region is CASRSKLGWDNEQFF. The CDR3 bases are TGTGCCAGCAGGAGTAAGCTGGGATGGGACAATGAGCAGTTCTTC.

This chain uses TRBV7-9 with TRBJ1-2; D unclear. The CDR3 sequence is 15 residues long. Germline CDR1 SEHNR, CDR2 FQNEAQ (reference sequence). With 1 base removed from V and 4 bases from J, the gap between germline ends came to 13 bases. In nucleotides, the CDR3 is TGTGCCAGCAGCTTAGTGGCGGCAGACGGCTATGGCTACACCTTC. Amino acid sequence: CASSLVAADGYGYTF.

The V call is TRBV19, the J call TRBJ2-5; D is unclear. There are 13 residues in the CDR3. Trimming shortened V by 3 bases and J by 5 bases, and 10 bases separated the two germline ends. Germline-derived CDR1 and CDR2 are LNHDA and SQIVND (reference sequence). The CDR3 is CASSIFGTETQYF. In DNA, the CDR3 is TGTGCCAGTAGTATTTTCGGAACGGAGACCCAGTACTTC.

The chain employs TRBV6-5 and TRBJ2-7; the D gene could be TRBD1 or TRBD2 (6 bases each). Germline CDR1 reads MNHEY; CDR2 reads SVGAGI. The V end was cut by 6 bases, the J end by 0 bases, with 15 bases between. This CDR3 has 15 residues. The CDR3: CASSLGGGDSYEQYF. CDR3 nucleotide sequence: TGTGCCAGCAGCCTGGGGGGCGGCGACTCCTACGAGCAGTACTTC.

The rearrangement joins TRBV6-1 to TRBJ2-7; TRBD2 matches at 7 bases. The trim removed 0 bases at V and 2 bases at J, leaving 10 bases unmatched. The CDR3 has 17 residues. The V gene's germline CDR1 is MNHNS and CDR2 SASEGT. The CDR3 DNA follows: TGTGCCAGCAGTGAAGCGGGAGGGATACAGAGCACCTACGAGCAGTACTTC. Its translation is CASSEAGGIQSTYEQYF.

The CDR3 bases are TGTGCCAGTACGTCAGCTCGGCTAGCGGGAGGAGACACCGGGGAGCTGTTTTTT. Residues: CASTSARLAGGDTGELFF. The chain links TRBV19 to TRBJ2-2, with 11 positions matching TRBD2. Trimming at V came to 7 bases and at J to 3 bases, leaving 13 bases not matched to a gene. Germline CDR1 and CDR2: LNHDA and SQIVND (reference sequence). CDR3 size: 18 residues.

The chain employs TRBV14 and TRBJ1-6; no clear D gene. V lost 0 bases and J 9 bases, leaving 12 bases between the germline ends. CDR3 length: 15 amino acids. Looked up from germline, CDR1 is SGHDN and CDR2 is FVKESK. In nucleotides, the CDR3 is TGTGCCAGCAGCCAAGATAGCCGGACGGGTTCACCCCTCCACTTT. Translating gives CASSQDSRTGSPLHF. Full variable domain (rest looked up from reference TRBV14 and TRBJ1-6): EAGVTQFPSHSVIEKGQTVTLRCDPISGHDNLYWYRRVMGKEIKFLLHFVKESKQDESGMPNNRFLAERTGGTYSTLKVQPAELEDSGVYFCASSQDSRTGSPLHFGNGTRLTVT.

The chain is built from TRBV6-5 and TRBJ2-1; the match to TRBD1 covers 7 bases. CDR1 is MNHEY, CDR2 SVGAGI, per germline. Trimming removed 7 bases from V and 5 bases from J; junction bases left unmatched: 11. The CDR3 loop spans 15 amino acids. CDR3 coding DNA: TGTGCCAGCAAACCTGACAGGGAACTTAACAATGAGCAGTTCTTC. Residues: CASKPDRELNNEQFF.

The chain employs TRBV9 and TRBJ1-1; D call uncertain. The V gene lost 4 bases and the J gene lost 3 bases, with 10 bases spanning the gap. The CDR3 contains 13 residues. The germline V gene encodes CDR1 SGDLS and CDR2 YYNGEE. The CDR3 reads CASSREQDTEAFF. The CDR3 bases are TGTGCCAGCAGCCGGGAACAAGACACTGAAGCTTTCTTT.

This chain connects TRBV4-1 to TRBJ2-5, with D possibly matching TRBD2 (5 bases). The ends were cut back, 1 base at V and 7 bases at J, with 7 bases in the middle. The germline V gene has CDR1 MGHRA and CDR2 YSYEKL. This CDR3 has 12 amino acids. The CDR3 bases are TGCGCCAGCAGCCAAGGTGAGGGGACCCAGTACTTC. Protein: CASSQGEGTQYF.

This clone was detected only a few times. V is TRBV19 and J is TRBJ1-1; D possibly corresponds to TRBD1 (6 bases). Looked up from germline, CDR1 is LNHDA and CDR2 is SQIVND (reference sequence). The CDR3 loop spans 15 amino acids. Trimming shortened V by 5 bases and J by 0 bases, and 13 bases separated the two germline ends. CDR3 sequence: CASSPLDRMNTEAFF. The CDR3 coding sequence is TGTGCCAGTAGTCCGCTGGACAGAATGAACACTGAAGCTTTCTTT. Full variable domain (outside the CDR3, taken from reference TRBV19 and TRBJ1-1): DGGITQSPKYLFRKEGQNVTLSCEQNLNHDAMYWYRQDPGQGLRLIYYSQIVNDFQKGDIAEGYSVSREKKESFPLTVTSAQKNPTAFYLCASSPLDRMNTEAFFGQGTRLTVV.

The J gene is TRBJ2-3, the V gene TRBV7-2; 11 positions agree with TRBD2. Germline V gene lookup returns CDR1 SGHTA and CDR2 FQGNSA. This CDR3 has 15 amino acids. Trimming cost V 3 bases and J 5 bases; bases outside gene matches: 4. The CDR3 loop is CASSFRGLAGDTQYF. In nucleotides, the CDR3 is TGTGCCAGCAGCTTCCGCGGACTAGCGGGAGATACGCAGTATTTT.

The chain recombines TRBV19 with TRBJ2-1, with D possibly TRBD1 on 6 matching bases. The CDR3 length is 15 residues. Germline assignment: CDR1 LNHDA and CDR2 SQIVND (reference sequence). V lost 5 bases, J lost 0 bases, and 11 bases lay in between. The CDR3, as DNA: TGTGCCAGTAGTGGAACAGGGATCTCCTACAATGAGCAGTTCTTC. It encodes CASSGTGISYNEQFF.

The CDR3 bases are TGTGCCAGCAGCAAAGCGAGCAGCTTAATACCTTATAGCAATCAGCCCCAGCATTTT. The encoded protein is CASSKASSLIPYSNQPQHF. The chain joins TRBV21-1 to TRBJ1-5. TRBV21-1 is listed as a pseudogene. The CDR3 has 19 residues.

The V gene is TRBV2, the J gene TRBJ2-6, with a possible D match to TRBD2 (5 bases). Per the germline V gene, CDR1 is SNHLY and CDR2 is FYNNEI. Trimming shortened V by 7 bases and J by 0 bases, and 10 bases separated the two germline ends. The CDR3 has 15 residues. This CDR3 reads CASIGESSGANVLTF. The CDR3 DNA follows: TGTGCCAGCATCGGGGAGAGCTCTGGGGCCAACGTCCTGACTTTC.

This clone was observed a single time. The chain recombines TRBV2 with TRBJ1-5; possibly TRBD1 for D (5 bases). The V end was cut by 3 bases, the J end by 2 bases, with 8 bases between. Germline loops: CDR1 SNHLY, CDR2 FYNNEI. This CDR3 region has 14 residues. DNA for the CDR3: TGTGCCAGCAGTGACAGGGAGGGCAATCAGCCCCAGCATTTT. Its protein product is CASSDREGNQPQHF.

This sequence joins TRBV10-1 and TRBJ2-7; TRBD2 agrees at 9 bases. The germline gives CDR1 WNHNN, CDR2 SYGVQD (reference sequence). V was clipped by 5 bases and J by 3 bases; unmatched bases: 2. The CDR3 covers 13 residues. CDR3 in amino acids: CASSLLAGYEQYF. The DNA for the CDR3 is TGCGCCAGCAGTTTACTAGCGGGCTACGAGCAGTACTTC.

V is TRBV7-9 and J is TRBJ1-1, with 9 bases identical to TRBD1. Looked up from germline, CDR1 is SEHNR and CDR2 is FQNEAQ (reference sequence). This CDR3 has 15 residues. The ends lost 5 bases at V and 1 base at J; junction bases unmatched: 5. CDR3 in DNA: TGTGCCAGCAGCCCTGGGACAGGGAAGAACACTGAAGCTTTCTTT. This gives the protein CASSPGTGKNTEAFF.

This chain links TRBV27 with TRBJ2-1; tentatively, D is TRBD2 (5 bases). V lost 6 bases to trimming and J lost 0 bases, with 18 bases between them. The CDR3 totals 17 residues. From germline, CDR1 is MNHEY and CDR2 SMNVEV (reference sequence). Here the CDR3 reads CASSLREGPSSYNEQFF. The CDR3 DNA is TGTGCCAGCAGCCTGAGGGAAGGCCCCAGCTCCTACAATGAGCAGTTCTTC.

This clone was counted a few times. The V call is TRBV4-3, the J call TRBJ2-1; D is uncertain. The CDR3 has 13 residues. Germline values: CDR1 LGHNA, CDR2 YSLEER. V dropped 2 bases and J dropped 13 bases, with 15 bases sitting between them. The CDR3 is CASSQSWASAQFF. The CDR3 nucleotides are TGCGCCAGCAGCCAAAGCTGGGCTAGTGCCCAGTTCTTC.

The chain couples TRBV30 to TRBJ1-2; TRBD1 agrees at 9 bases. CDR3 length: 19 amino acids. V was pared by 3 bases and J by 0 bases, with 17 bases of the junction left unmatched. Germline CDR1 and CDR2: GTSNPN and SVGIG (reference sequence). The CDR3 loop is CAWRGSLMGQGPPNYGYTF. In DNA, the CDR3 is TGTGCCTGGAGGGGGAGCTTAATGGGACAGGGTCCCCCTAACTATGGCTACACCTTC.

V is TRBV6-5 and J is TRBJ2-1, with 8 bases identical to TRBD2. V gave up 2 bases and J gave up 3 bases; unmatched junction bases: 3. This CDR3 spans 15 amino acids. The V gene's germline CDR1 is MNHEY and CDR2 SVGAGI. As DNA, the CDR3 is TGTGCCAGCAGTTACGGGACTAGTGGCTACAATGAGCAGTTCTTC. This encodes CASSYGTSGYNEQFF.

This clone was detected a few times. The CDR3 here is CASSTGQGALNYGYTF. CDR3 in DNA: TGTGCCAGCAGCACCGGACAGGGGGCGTTGAACTATGGCTACACCTTC. The chain combines TRBV7-2 with TRBJ1-2; 11 nucleotides align to TRBD1. Trimming removed 5 bases from V and 2 bases from J; junction bases left unmatched: 7. The CDR3 is 16 amino acids. CDR1 is SGHTA, CDR2 FQGNSA, per germline.

The rearrangement uses TRBV19 and TRBJ2-5, with D unclear. Germline CDR1 LNHDA, CDR2 SQIVND (reference sequence). The CDR3 is made up of 13 amino acids. Trimming stripped 5 bases from V and 0 bases from J, with 7 bases between. The CDR3 sequence is CASSLQNQETQYF. The CDR3 nucleotides read TGTGCCAGTAGTTTACAAAACCAAGAGACCCAGTACTTC.

The chain is built from TRBV5-1 and TRBJ1-1; 7 bases fit TRBD1. V gave up 4 bases and J gave up 3 bases; unmatched junction bases: 6. The CDR3 length is 14 residues. The V gene's germline CDR1 is SGHRS and CDR2 YFSETQ. CDR3 amino acids: CASSVNQGDTEAFF. The DNA for the CDR3 is TGCGCCAGCAGCGTTAATCAGGGGGACACTGAAGCTTTCTTT.